These 25 T cell receptor beta chains originate from one sample sequenced in a study of T cells in Graves' hyperthyroidism and ophthalmopathy. Amplified TCR beta CDR3 regions came from RNA transcripts. Researchers ran a first-round RT-PCR on the TCR CDR3 using the HTBI primer set. TCRdb re-analysed the multiplex PCR reads in MiXCR, keeping a single row per CDR3 protein. The sample has approximately 400,000 distinct CDR3 sequences; 11% to 15% are singletons. The sequencing input was blood. The receptors shown here come from a man aged 50 or older with Graves' ophthalmopathy.

V usage is TRBV4-1 and J usage is TRBJ1-1; D is unresolved. The CDR3 runs to 13 residues. Trimming stripped 8 bases from V and 4 bases from J, with 14 bases between. Looked up from germline, CDR1 is MGHRA and CDR2 is YSYEKL. This CDR3 is CASCSSLGTEAFF. The CDR3 DNA is TGCGCCAGCTGTAGCTCCTTGGGCACTGAAGCTTTCTTT.

As DNA, the CDR3 is TGCAGCGTCTCTGGACAGGGGATGAGCACAGATACGCAGTATTTT. Translating it yields CSVSGQGMSTDTQYF. This rearrangement joins TRBV29-1 to TRBJ2-3; 9 bases align to TRBD1. The CDR3 has 15 amino acids. CDR1 and CDR2 (germline): SQVTM, ANQGSEA. The V and J ends lost 6 bases and 0 bases, in that order; junction bases with no gene match: 7.

This clonotype was picked up a small number of times. V is TRBV11-3 and J is TRBJ2-2, with D uncertain. Trimming removed 5 bases at V and 8 bases at J, with 15 bases between. Looked up from germline, CDR1 is SGHNT and CDR2 is YENEEA. The CDR3 has 14 residues. CDR3 sequence: CASSAGSAVGELFF. CDR3 sequence (DNA): TGTGCCAGCAGCGCCGGGTCCGCCGTGGGGGAGCTGTTTTTT.

The V call is TRBV19, the J call TRBJ2-7; 10 bases match TRBD1. The CDR3 extends over 14 amino acids. CDR1 LNHDA and CDR2 SQIVND come from the germline V gene (reference sequence). The trim removed 5 bases at V and 6 bases at J, leaving 7 bases unmatched. CDR3 amino acids: CASSPGQGYGEQYF. The CDR3 DNA follows: TGTGCCAGTAGTCCGGGACAGGGGTACGGCGAGCAGTACTTC.

In this sample, this clonotype turned up many times. CDR3 in DNA: TGTGCCAGCGAACAGGGCTATGGCTACACCTTC. Translation gives CASEQGYGYTF. The chain recombines TRBV28 with TRBJ1-2; weak D call: TRBD1 (6 bases). V shed 8 bases and J shed 4 bases, with 8 bases lying between them. Germline lookup yields CDR1 MDHEN and CDR2 SYDVKM. The CDR3 has 11 residues.

The table lists this clonotype with many counts. The chain has TRBV5-1 and TRBJ2-1, with D perhaps matching TRBD1 or TRBD2 (5 bases each). V lost 3 bases and J 7 bases, leaving 17 bases between the germline ends. Germline loops: CDR1 SGHRS, CDR2 YFSETQ. CDR3 length: 15 residues. CDR3 in DNA: TGCGCCAGCAGCTCCCGGGACGCGCCTCGGAATGAGCAGTTCTTC. It yields the protein CASSSRDAPRNEQFF.

This clonotype was observed many times. The chain is built from TRBV20-1 and TRBJ2-5; a weak D match, TRBD1 (6 bases). This CDR3 is built from 13 residues. Deletions cut 5 bases from V and 4 bases from J, with 14 bases between. The germline V gene encodes CDR1 DFQATT and CDR2 SNEGSKA (reference sequence). The CDR3 DNA sequence: TGCAGTGCTTACCAGGGGTACGGAGAGACCCAGTACTTC. Translation: CSAYQGYGETQYF.

CDR3 region: CASSPGLGGNQPQHF. The CDR3 nucleotides are TGTGCCAGCAGTCCCGGGCTCGGGGGGAATCAGCCCCAGCATTTT. This chain uses TRBV27 with TRBJ1-5; TRBD1 is a possible D gene (5 bases). The ends were cut back, 5 bases at V and 4 bases at J, with 15 bases in the middle. This CDR3 is built from 15 residues. Germline-derived CDR1 and CDR2 are MNHEY and SMNVEV (reference sequence).

The rearrangement joins TRBV13 to TRBJ2-7; 9 nucleotides align to TRBD2. The CDR3 consists of 16 residues. Looked up from germline, CDR1 is PRHDT and CDR2 is FYEKMQ (reference sequence). The J segment lost 5 bases and the V segment lost 1 base, leaving 9 bases of the junction unmatched. The CDR3 DNA is TGTGCCAGCAGCTTAGCGGGGACTAGCTGGACCGACGAGCAGTACTTC. It is translated as CASSLAGTSWTDEQYF.

This clonotype has ten or more counts. The chain links TRBV7-8 to TRBJ1-6; D is uncertain. Germline V gene data show CDR1 as SGHVS and CDR2 as FQNEAQ. The CDR3 has 15 amino acids. V was pared by 0 bases and J by 7 bases, with 10 bases between. Written as DNA, the CDR3 is TGTGCCAGCAGCTTAGCCGACGGCTTCAATTCACCCCTCCACTTT. The encoded protein is CASSLADGFNSPLHF.

The chain is built from TRBV5-1 and TRBJ2-3; 8 positions agree with TRBD2. The CDR3 is 16 amino acids. Trimming at V came to 4 bases and at J to 0 bases, leaving 7 bases not matched to a gene. Germline V gene data show CDR1 as SGHRS and CDR2 as YFSETQ. This CDR3 is CASSTTAGASTDTQYF. CDR3 in DNA: TGCGCCAGCAGCACCACAGCGGGGGCTAGCACAGATACGCAGTATTTT.

This clonotype was detected only a few times. The V call is TRBV6-1, the J call TRBJ2-7, with TRBD2 matching 8 bases. The V gene's germline CDR1 is MNHNS and CDR2 SASEGT. The junction had 10 bases not matched to a gene; V was cut back by 5 bases and J by 1 base. This CDR3 region has 16 residues. CDR3 protein: CASSPPFGGRSYEQYF. For the CDR3, the DNA is TGTGCCAGCAGTCCGCCCTTTGGCGGGAGGTCCTACGAGCAGTACTTC.

At least ten counts were recorded for this clonotype. The V call is TRBV28, the J call TRBJ2-5; TRBD2 matches at 7 bases. CDR1 is MDHEN, CDR2 SYDVKM, per germline. J gave up 5 bases and V 6 bases, and 0 bases lay outside the gene matches. The CDR3 is 11 amino acids. The CDR3 DNA reads as TGTGCCAGCAGGGGGGGGGAGACCCAGTACTTC. The encoded protein is CASRGGETQYF.

This clonotype was counted ten times or more. J is TRBJ2-3 and V is TRBV3-1, with D possibly being TRBD2 (5 bases). This CDR3 has 15 residues. V dropped 2 bases and J dropped 0 bases, with 9 bases sitting between them. Germline loops: CDR1 LGHDT, CDR2 YNNKEL (reference sequence). The CDR3 region is CASSQSGASTDTQYF. CDR3 DNA: TGTGCCAGCAGCCAAAGCGGAGCTAGCACAGATACGCAGTATTTT.

This clonotype turned up a few times. The chain has TRBV6-1 and TRBJ2-7; a weak D match, TRBD1 (5 bases). CDR3 length equals 14 residues. From germline, CDR1 is MNHNS and CDR2 SASEGT. With 7 bases removed from V and 2 bases from J, the gap between germline ends came to 15 bases. The DNA for the CDR3 is TGTGCCAGCAACGACAGAAGATCTACCTACGAGCAGTACTTC. Its translation is CASNDRRSTYEQYF.

This clonotype was recorded many times. This chain joins TRBV20-1 and TRBJ1-1; D possibly corresponds to TRBD1 (5 bases). There are 12 residues in the CDR3. Germline CDR1 DFQATT, CDR2 SNEGSKA (reference sequence). The V end lost 7 bases, the J end lost 1 base, and 10 bases lay between the germline ends. The CDR3 loop reads CSGAGKNTEAFF. CDR3 in DNA: TGCAGTGGGGCAGGGAAGAACACTGAAGCTTTCTTT.

The genes are TRBV5-1 and TRBJ1-2; D gene ambiguous. The germline V gene encodes CDR1 SGHRS and CDR2 YFSETQ. The germline V and J ends were trimmed by 4 bases and 8 bases, with 18 bases remaining between them. The CDR3 consists of 14 residues. In nucleotides, the CDR3 is TGCGCCAGCAGCGAACCGAACCAGATATCGGGCTACACCTTC. Its protein is CASSEPNQISGYTF.

This clonotype was detected ten times or more. The rearrangement uses TRBV24-1 and TRBJ2-3; 10 bases are a match to TRBD2. Germline V gives CDR1 KGHDR, CDR2 SFDVKD. The CDR3 has 17 amino acids. V dropped 8 bases and J dropped 4; count of bases not matched to a gene: 14. The CDR3 region has the DNA TGTGCCACCACTAGCCCACAGCGGGAGGGAAGGGCAGATACGCAGTATTTT. Amino acids: CATTSPQREGRADTQYF.

This clonotype was recorded at least ten times. The genes are TRBV7-2 and TRBJ1-5; D is perhaps TRBD1 (5 bases). Deletions cut 5 bases from V and 3 bases from J, with 11 bases between. The CDR3 has 14 residues. Per germline, CDR1 SGHTA and CDR2 FQGNSA. CDR3 bases: TGTGCCAGCAGCGCCCAGGGACCCAATCAGCCCCAGCATTTT. It yields the protein CASSAQGPNQPQHF. Full variable domain (rest looked up from reference TRBV7-2 and TRBJ1-5): GAGVSQSPSNKVTEKGKDVELRCDPISGHTALYWYRQSLGQGLEFLIYFQGNSAPDKSGLPSDRFSAERTGGSVSTLTIQRTQQEDSAVYLCASSAQGPNQPQHFGDGTRLSIL.

The V gene is TRBV29-1, the J gene TRBJ2-7; D might be TRBD1 or TRBD2, each matching 5 bases. CDR1 and CDR2 (germline): SQVTM, ANQGSEA. V was shortened by 7 bases and J by 5 bases, with 18 bases between the two germline ends. The CDR3 consists of 13 residues. This CDR3 is CSAGAGSNDEQYF. CDR3 DNA: TGCAGCGCCGGGGCAGGGAGCAACGACGAGCAGTACTTC.

This clonotype was seen repeatedly, ten times or more. The chain has TRBV2 and TRBJ2-1; D ambiguous. The CDR3 totals 12 residues. CDR1 SNHLY and CDR2 FYNNEI come from the germline V gene. Deletions cut 1 base from V and 6 bases from J, with 4 bases between. The CDR3 here is CASSEGINEQFF. The CDR3 bases are TGTGCCAGCAGTGAAGGCATCAATGAGCAGTTCTTC.

This clonotype was seen just once. This may be a read error: a much more frequent sequence differs by one nucleotide. The chain recombines TRBV7-2 with TRBJ2-7; no reliable D call. The V gene lost 2 bases and the J gene lost 7 bases, with 3 bases spanning the gap. The CDR3 length is 10 residues. Germline V gene lookup returns CDR1 SGHTA and CDR2 FQGNSA. CDR3: CASSLTEQYF. The CDR3 nucleotides read TGTGCCAGCAGCTTAACGGAGCAGTACTTC.

This clonotype has a count of ten or more. This chain links TRBV4-1 with TRBJ2-1; no clear D gene. This CDR3 has 16 residues. The germline V gene encodes CDR1 MGHRA and CDR2 YSYEKL. V was shortened by 0 bases and J by 1 base, with 10 bases between the two germline ends. In DNA form, the CDR3 reads TGCGCCAGCAGCCAAGATCAAAGCCGTTCCTACAATGAGCAGTTCTTC. Its protein is CASSQDQSRSYNEQFF.

This clonotype was seen only a few times. V gene TRBV4-1 combines with J gene TRBJ2-7; unclear D gene. Between the trimmed V and J ends, which lost 1 base and 2 bases, there was a span of 12 bases. Germline assignment: CDR1 MGHRA and CDR2 YSYEKL. The CDR3 consists of 15 residues. CDR3 in amino acids: CASSQAPLPTYEQYF. The CDR3, as DNA: TGCGCCAGCAGCCAAGCCCCTCTTCCCACCTACGAGCAGTACTTC.

This chain links TRBV9 with TRBJ2-5; D is undetermined. V gave up 0 bases and J gave up 1 base, with 10 bases separating them. CDR1 is SGDLS and CDR2 is YYNGEE in the germline V gene. The length of the CDR3 is 15 residues. This chain's CDR3 is CASSVANNIQETQYF. The CDR3 nucleotides are TGTGCCAGCAGCGTAGCTAATAACATCCAAGAGACCCAGTACTTC.